This T cell receptor (beta chain) is drawn from a study of T cells after yellow fever vaccination (dated by TCRdb to between 2018 and 2020). A note on the overall study: The SMART-Seq v4 Ultra Low Input RNA kit was used to prepare libraries from fractions with low cell numbers. To track T-cell clones before and after primary and booster YFV17D yellow fever vaccination, bulk TCR alpha and beta repertoires were sequenced longitudinally. Two healthy male donors made up the cohort, one aged 18 to 30 years and the other aged 30 to 39 years. Bulk PBMC replicates and cell subsets were isolated from blood drawn at multiple timepoints before and after both primary and secondary immunization. Study-level results and caveats: A small fraction of clonotypes showed up in both the CD4 and CD8 compartments, probably as a result of convergent recombination. After the booster, most of the clones that had expanded following primary vaccination were detected again (roughly 97% of CD4 and around 87% of CD8), which suggests that memory was broadly maintained. Computational filtering was required because FACS-sorted repertoires could contain abundant contaminating clonotypes from the bulk population. The secondary T-cell response was weaker than the primary response but faster, peaking on day 5 instead of day 15. Because the study included only a couple of donors, the extent to which the findings can be generalized is limited.

Sequences SGHTA (CDR1) and FQGNSA (CDR2) are obtained from the germline V gene. The CDR3 goes from the cysteine to the phenylalanine over 13 residues. Left in the record is the CDR3 DNA by itself, 39 bases read in frame from the first base. This clonotype has more than one count but fewer than ten. This receptor's antigen is unknown. It has no much larger one-base neighbor in the sample; base qualities were not kept. Explained via the paper, the treatment or condition label denotes: live attenuated yellow fever vaccine strain. At each blood-draw timepoint, two biological replicates of bulk PBMCs were collected. A standard Ficoll-Paque protocol was used to isolate PBMCs from peripheral blood. TriZol was used to extract RNA from bulk PBMCs, CD4 and CD8 fractions, and dextramer-positive and dextramer-negative fractions. Instrument used: Illumina NovaSeq 6000. Synthesis of TCR cDNA relied on 5'RACE template switching, a step that introduced a universal primer site along with unique molecular identifiers. cDNA synthesis was primed from both the TCR alpha and TCR beta constant segments. Library amplification used two PCR steps, and the second PCR step added sample barcodes and sequencing adapters. Sequencing of libraries was performed on Illumina HiSeq 2500 (2x100 bp) or NovaSeq (2x150 bp). The original pipeline was this. MIGEC was used to demultiplex reads and collapse the reads into UMI consensus sequences, and MiXCR was used for V(D)J alignment. Vaccine-responding clonotypes were identified with edgeR using replicate PBMC samples, with FDR below 0.01 and a log2 fold change above 5 up to day 15 being required. Each bulk clonotype was labeled CD4 or CD8 based on which sequenced repertoire, CD4 or CD8, contained the clonotype at higher abundance. TCRdb handled the public reads itself, with Q25 trimming in fastp and clone calling in MiXCR, and kept productive beta chains. Each entry merges the rows of one CDR3 protein and shows their most common DNA and genes. None of the V and J calls come from the authors' own analysis; TCRdb made them. This sample is represented by some 420,000 distinct CDR3 sequences; around 19% of them were singletons. Around 17% of the sample is held by the ten biggest clonotypes.

The origin of this receptor is a man between 18 and 35 years old who received the YFV17D yellow fever vaccine. The sequencing here drew on PBMCs, taken before the yellow fever booster vaccination. Recombination connected TRBV7-2 to TRBJ1-4, with no confidently assigned D gene. The tail of the sequence fits TRBJ2-2 better, so the J call may be wrong. CDR3 protein: CASSLGEIRELFF. The DNA sequence is as follows: TGTGCCAGCAGCTTAGGCGAGATCCGGGAGCTGTTTTTT.